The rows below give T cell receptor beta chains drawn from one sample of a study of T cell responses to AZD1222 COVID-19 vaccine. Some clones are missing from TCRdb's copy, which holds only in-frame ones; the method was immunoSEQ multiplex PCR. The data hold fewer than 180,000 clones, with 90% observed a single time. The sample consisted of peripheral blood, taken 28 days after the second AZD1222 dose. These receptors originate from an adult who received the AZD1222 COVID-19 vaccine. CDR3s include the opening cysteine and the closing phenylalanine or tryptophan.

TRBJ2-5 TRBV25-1 CASSDQGALRETQYF
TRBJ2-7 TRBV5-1 CASRGTSGYEQYF
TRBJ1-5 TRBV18 CASSPSTGNSNQPQHF
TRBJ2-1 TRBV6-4 CASSELAGQYNEQFF
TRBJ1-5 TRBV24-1 CATSEDNRSNQPQHF
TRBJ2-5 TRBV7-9 CASSLLDARETQYF
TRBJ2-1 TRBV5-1 CASSWLGTSSYNEQFF
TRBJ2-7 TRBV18 CASSQDISPSYEQYF
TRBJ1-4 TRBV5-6 CASSLPGANEKLFF
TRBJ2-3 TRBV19 CASSIRAGGPSDTQYF
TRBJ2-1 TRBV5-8 CASSVGRLDYNEQFF
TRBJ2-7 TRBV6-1 CASSERTSSYEQYF
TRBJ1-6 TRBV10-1 CASSARDNSPLHF
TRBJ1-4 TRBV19 CASSRATGSNEKLFF
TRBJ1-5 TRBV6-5 CASKVGDQPQHF
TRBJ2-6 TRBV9 CASSVVSSGANVLTF
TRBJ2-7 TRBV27 CASSLLDSSGEQYF
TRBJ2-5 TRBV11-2 CASSLLAGDQETQYF
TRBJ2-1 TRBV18 CASSPQGAGLGEQFF
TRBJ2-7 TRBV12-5 CASGLAVATYEQYF
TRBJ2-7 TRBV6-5 CASSYTGQYEQYF
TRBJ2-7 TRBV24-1 CATSDCQRTF
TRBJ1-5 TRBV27 CASSFRQYNQPQHF
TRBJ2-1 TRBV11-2 CASSWGRLSYNEQFF
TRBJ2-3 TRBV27 CASSLRPRTDTQYF
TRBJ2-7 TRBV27 CASSSRWTGSSYEQYF
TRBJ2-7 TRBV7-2 CASSPPGGSYEQYF
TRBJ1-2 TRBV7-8 CASSLGSGVFNYGYTF
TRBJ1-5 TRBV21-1 CASSKPGTGGRNQPQHF
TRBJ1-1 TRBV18 CASSPQARGPGAEAFF
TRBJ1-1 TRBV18 CASSPPMVSEAFF
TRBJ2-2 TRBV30 CAWSAAWGSGRGNTGELFF
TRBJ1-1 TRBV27 CASSFSGLMNTEAFF
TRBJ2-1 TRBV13 CASSLSGRAGDEQFF
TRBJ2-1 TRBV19 CASRPDRSSYNEQFF
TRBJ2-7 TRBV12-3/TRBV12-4 CASSYRFEQYF
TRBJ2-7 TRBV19 CASSIGAGPSDEQYF
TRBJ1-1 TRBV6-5 CASRGFPSEAFF
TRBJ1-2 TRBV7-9 CASSLGAGTAYGYTF
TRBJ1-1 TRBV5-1 CASSLKGDNTEAFF
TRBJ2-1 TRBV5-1 CASYPGLAGGYEQFF
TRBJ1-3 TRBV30 CAWSEGFSGNTIYF
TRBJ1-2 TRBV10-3 CAIRTRTGALEGYTF
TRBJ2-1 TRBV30 CAWRFTDEQFF
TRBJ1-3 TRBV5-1 CASSLGGVGNGNTIYF